Given below is one TCR beta chain in context. These data belong to a study of neoadjuvant nivolumab and ipilimumab in lung cancer. Method: immunoSEQ multiplex PCR; TCRdb's copy keeps in-frame clones and lacks some. The profile shows about 29,000 clones, 76% of them singletons. Germline CDR1 WSHSY, CDR2 SAAADI. This CDR3 contains 13 residues. Trimming pared 5 bases from V and 4 bases from J, leaving 12 bases between. The chain carries TRBV10-2 and TRBJ2-7, with TRBD2 as a possible D gene (6 bases). This clonotype was obtained from an adult with non-small cell lung cancer. The sequenced sample was tumor tissue, obtained after neoadjuvant nivolumab, alone or with ipilimumab, at or shortly before surgery. The DNA for the CDR3 is TGCGCCAGCAGTAAGGGAGGCTGGTACGAGCAGTACTTC. This codes for CASSKGGWYEQYF.